These 30 T cell receptor beta chains were sequenced from one sample in a study of blood T cells in healthy people across ages. It was with a sample-barcoded 5' primer and a J-beta primer mix that a second PCR of about 7 to 12 cycles was run. TCRdb reanalysed the 5' RACE reads using MiXCR and keeps one entry per CDR3 protein. The sample includes approximately 800,000 distinct CDR3 sequences, about 55% seen only once; the top ten take roughly two fifths. Sequenced input: blood. Receptors originate from a man aged 80 or over in good health.

The rearrangement uses TRBV4-2 and TRBJ1-2, with TRBD1 as a possible D gene (5 bases). Germline V gene data show CDR1 as LGHNA and CDR2 as YNFKEQ. There are 15 residues in the CDR3. Trimming pared 0 bases from V and 4 bases from J, leaving 12 bases between. CDR3 sequence (DNA): TGTGCCAGCAGCCAAGACTTGGAGACAGCCTATGGCTACACCTTC. It codes for CASSQDLETAYGYTF.

The rearrangement links TRBV20-1 to TRBJ1-2, with TRBD1 matching 7 bases. The CDR3 totals 16 residues. Germline assignment: CDR1 DFQATT and CDR2 SNEGSKA (reference sequence). V trimming: 0 bases; J trimming: 4 bases; junction bases outside the gene matches: 11. This chain's CDR3 is CSARDLPGQLSYGYTF. CDR3 nucleotides: TGCAGTGCTAGAGACCTCCCGGGACAGCTATCCTATGGCTACACCTTC.

The CDR3 protein is CASSSETGPNTEAFF. DNA of the CDR3: TGTGCCAGCAGCTCTGAAACGGGACCGAACACTGAAGCTTTCTTT. This chain uses TRBV11-2 with TRBJ1-1; weak D call: TRBD1 (5 bases). Germline loops: CDR1 SGHAT, CDR2 FQNNGV. CDR3 size: 15 residues. Trimming cost V 4 bases and J 1 base, with 13 bases left between them.

The chain recombines TRBV28 with TRBJ1-1; TRBD1 matches 9 bases. The ends lost 6 bases at V and 7 bases at J; junction bases unmatched: 9. The CDR3 sequence is 14 residues long. CDR1 is MDHEN, CDR2 SYDVKM, per germline. In DNA, the CDR3 is TGTGCCAGCAGATATAACAGGGGGCTCTTTGAAGCTTTCTTT. It codes for CASRYNRGLFEAFF.

This clonotype was seen only a few times. This chain uses TRBV6-2 or TRBV6-3 with TRBJ2-1; 7 nucleotides match TRBD2. With V trimmed by 0 bases and J by 6 bases, 11 bases remained unmatched. The CDR3 has 17 residues. Germline assignment: CDR1 MNHEY and CDR2 SVGEGT. DNA for the CDR3: TGTGCCAGCAGTTACTCGAACGGGCTAGCGGCGGGCAATGAGCAGTTCTTC. Residues: CASSYSNGLAAGNEQFF.

This clonotype was detected ten times or more. V gene TRBV7-9 combines with J gene TRBJ2-7, with D tentatively TRBD2 (5 bases). Trimming took 5 bases from V and 4 from J, leaving 15 bases between them. This CDR3 has 14 amino acids. Germline CDR1 reads SEHNR; CDR2 reads FQNEAQ (reference sequence). In DNA, the CDR3 is TGTGCCAGCAGCCCATCGGACGGACTTTACGAGCAGTACTTC. The encoded protein is CASSPSDGLYEQYF.

The table lists this clonotype with a few counts. This chain connects TRBV7-2 to TRBJ1-5, with D unresolved. Germline CDR1 is SGHTA and CDR2 is FQGNSA. CDR3 length equals 14 residues. Trimming took 1 base from V and 7 from J, leaving 11 bases between them. The CDR3 protein is CASSLDGSPQPQHF. The CDR3 nucleotides are TGTGCCAGCAGCTTAGACGGCAGCCCCCAGCCCCAGCATTTT.

As regards this clonotype: The junction departs from the called germline gene at one end, perhaps through a read error. The chain employs TRBV3-1 and TRBJ2-7; a weak D match, TRBD2 (7 bases). The J call may be wrong; the DNA end is better matched by TRBJ2-5. Germline values: CDR1 LGHDT, CDR2 YNNKEL (reference sequence). The CDR3 runs to 16 residues. Here the CDR3 DNA reads TGTGCCAGCAGCCAAGTAATTGAGCGGGGACAAGCGACCCAGTACTTC. This sequence encodes CASSQVIERGQATQYF.

The rearrangement joins TRBV10-2 to TRBJ2-5, with TRBD2 identical over 14 bases. V gave up 4 bases and J gave up 3 bases; unmatched junction bases: 7. In germline, CDR1 is WSHSY, CDR2 SAAADI. The length of the CDR3 is 17 residues. The CDR3: CASSGFRLAGGEETQYF. CDR3 nucleotides: TGCGCCAGCAGTGGGTTTAGACTAGCGGGAGGGGAAGAGACCCAGTACTTC.

V gene TRBV20-1 combines with J gene TRBJ2-1; D is possibly TRBD1 or TRBD2 (5 bases each). Per the germline V gene, CDR1 is DFQATT and CDR2 is SNEGSKA (reference sequence). V was shortened by 0 bases and J by 0 bases, with 15 bases between the two germline ends. The length of the CDR3 is 17 residues. The CDR3 region is CSARDGARQGSYNEQFF. The CDR3 region has the DNA TGCAGTGCTAGAGACGGGGCTAGGCAAGGCTCCTACAATGAGCAGTTCTTC.

The chain carries TRBV12-5 and TRBJ2-1, with TRBD1 as a possible D gene (5 bases). From germline, CDR1 is LGHNT and CDR2 FRNRAP. The CDR3 extends over 14 amino acids. With 3 bases removed from V and 1 base from J, the gap between germline ends came to 7 bases. The CDR3 here is CASGLGASYNEQFF. As DNA, the CDR3 is TGTGCTAGTGGTTTAGGGGCATCCTACAATGAGCAGTTCTTC.

The rearrangement uses TRBV6-2 or TRBV6-3 and TRBJ2-1; 12 positions agree with TRBD2. Germline loops: CDR1 MNHEY, CDR2 SVGEGT. Unmatched junction bases numbered 6, after V lost 5 bases and J lost 4 bases. This CDR3 comprises 16 residues. Here the CDR3 DNA reads TGTGCCAGCAGTAATCGACTAGCGGGAGATTACAATGAGCAGTTCTTC. Encoded protein: CASSNRLAGDYNEQFF.

The chain recombines TRBV27 with TRBJ2-2; D might be TRBD1 (7 bases). Trimming stripped 5 bases from V and 3 bases from J, with 10 bases between. The CDR3 extends over 14 amino acids. Germline loops: CDR1 MNHEY, CDR2 SMNVEV (reference sequence). CDR3 sequence (DNA): TGTGCCAGCAGTCCCAGGGGGGACACCGGGGAGCTGTTTTTT. Amino acids: CASSPRGDTGELFF.

V usage is TRBV10-3 and J usage is TRBJ2-2; possibly TRBD1 for D (6 bases). The germline V gene encodes CDR1 ENHRY and CDR2 SYGVKD. The CDR3 is 15 residues long. Trimming left V 8 bases short and J 4 bases short, with 17 bases between. CDR3 in DNA: TGTGCCATCTCAGGGGCCCCCTTTGGCACCGGGGAGCTGTTTTTT. It translates to CAISGAPFGTGELFF.

The J gene is TRBJ2-3, the V gene TRBV3-1; 8 bases agree with TRBD2. The CDR3 consists of 15 residues. Germline V gene data show CDR1 as LGHDT and CDR2 as YNNKEL (reference sequence). The V gene end was trimmed by 1 base and the J gene end by 4 bases; junction bases not matched to a gene: 4. The chain's CDR3 is CASSQGAGAADTQYF. In DNA, the CDR3 is TGTGCCAGCAGCCAAGGAGCGGGAGCCGCAGATACGCAGTATTTT.

The V and J genes are TRBV4-2 and TRBJ2-3, with 15 bases fitting TRBD2. The CDR3 extends over 20 amino acids. J gave up 2 bases and V 2 bases, and 11 bases lay outside the gene matches. Looked up from germline, CDR1 is LGHNA and CDR2 is YNFKEQ. The chain's CDR3 is CASSQSSGLAGGRPTDTQYF. As DNA, the CDR3 is TGTGCCAGCAGCCAATCGTCGGGACTAGCGGGAGGCAGGCCCACAGATACGCAGTATTTT.

V and J are TRBV6-5 and TRBJ2-5; TRBD2 might be the D (6 bases). The ends were cut back, 3 bases at V and 1 base at J, with 15 bases in the middle. The germline V gene has CDR1 MNHEY and CDR2 SVGAGI. The CDR3 loop spans 16 amino acids. CDR3 DNA: TGTGCCAGCAGTTATGGAGGGGCCACGATCCAAGAGACCCAGTACTTC. It specifies CASSYGGATIQETQYF.

This chain joins TRBV3-1 and TRBJ2-1, with 9 bases aligning to TRBD1. Trimming cost V 0 bases and J 5 bases; bases outside gene matches: 5. The CDR3 runs 16 residues. Per germline, CDR1 LGHDT and CDR2 YNNKEL (reference sequence). The CDR3 loop reads CASSQDRRTGDNEQFF. The CDR3 nucleotides read TGTGCCAGCAGCCAAGATCGGCGGACAGGGGACAATGAGCAGTTCTTC.

This clonotype turned up a few times. The V call is TRBV5-1, the J call TRBJ1-1, with 8 bases that match TRBD1. Germline V lookup: CDR1 SGHRS, CDR2 YFSETQ. This CDR3 has 14 amino acids. The junction had 11 bases not matched to a gene; V was cut back by 6 bases and J by 7 bases. DNA of the CDR3: TGCGCCAGCAAACGCGGACAGGGACCGTTTGAAGCTTTCTTT. Protein sequence: CASKRGQGPFEAFF. Based on the CDR3 plus reference TRBV5-1 and TRBJ1-1, the full variable domain is KAGVTQTPRYLIKTRGQQVTLSCSPISGHRSVSWYQQTPGQGLQFLFEYFSETQRNKGNFPGRFSGRQFSNSRSEMNVSTLELGDSALYLCASKRGQGPFEAFFGQGTRLTVV.

The chain uses TRBV27 and TRBJ2-2; D unresolved. The CDR3 spans 15 residues. Trimming pared 2 bases from V and 4 bases from J, leaving 11 bases between. CDR1 MNHEY and CDR2 SMNVEV come from the germline V gene (reference sequence). CDR3 loop: CASSLRRSGTGELFF. The CDR3 DNA reads TGTGCCAGCAGTTTAAGACGGTCGGGCACCGGGGAGCTGTTTTTT.

V usage is TRBV18 and J usage is TRBJ2-3; D remains unclear. Trimming stripped 1 base from V and 1 base from J, with 3 bases between. The CDR3 is made up of 13 amino acids. Germline values: CDR1 KGHSH, CDR2 LQKENI. The CDR3 sequence: CASSPLGTDTQYF. CDR3 DNA sequence: TGTGCCAGCTCACCACTCGGCACAGATACGCAGTATTTT.

The rearrangement joins TRBV5-6 to TRBJ2-7; 9 bases map to TRBD2. The CDR3 spans 16 residues. The germline V gene encodes CDR1 SGHDT and CDR2 YYEEEE. The V segment lost 4 bases and the J segment 0 bases; nucleotides outside the gene matches: 8. The CDR3 loop is CASSRWGSGSSYEQYF. The DNA for the CDR3 is TGTGCCAGCAGCCGGTGGGGTAGCGGGAGCTCCTACGAGCAGTACTTC.

In its sample, this clonotype was seen a few times. The chain joins TRBV5-1 to TRBJ2-3, with 10 bases aligning to TRBD2. Germline CDR1 reads SGHRS; CDR2 reads YFSETQ. The CDR3 has 15 residues. V shed 0 bases and J 14 bases; nucleotides not matched to a gene: 12. CDR3 residues: CASSLEGLAHRDAYF. The CDR3 coding sequence is TGCGCCAGCAGCTTGGAGGGACTAGCGCACAGAGACGCGTATTTT.

The rearrangement links TRBV18 to TRBJ2-1; TRBD2 agrees at 11 bases. V trimming: 2 bases; J trimming: 0 bases; junction bases outside the gene matches: 6. The CDR3 covers 18 residues. Germline assignment: CDR1 KGHSH and CDR2 LQKENI. The CDR3, as DNA: TGTGCCAGCTCACCAGTACTAGCGGGAGTCCCCTCCTACAATGAGCAGTTCTTC. Residues: CASSPVLAGVPSYNEQFF. Full variable domain (rest looked up from reference TRBV18 and TRBJ2-1): NAGVMQNPRHLVRRRGQEARLRCSPMKGHSHVYWYRQLPEEGLKFMVYLQKENIIDESGMPKERFSAEFPKEGPSILRIQQVVRGDSAAYFCASSPVLAGVPSYNEQFFGPGTRLTVL.

The chain links TRBV20-1 to TRBJ1-5, with TRBD1 identical over 9 bases. Unmatched junction bases numbered 3, after V lost 0 bases and J lost 3 bases. Germline CDR1 is DFQATT and CDR2 is SNEGSKA (reference sequence). This CDR3 contains 15 residues. The CDR3 here is CSAREGDRVNQPQHF. CDR3 nucleotides: TGCAGTGCTAGAGAAGGGGACAGGGTCAATCAGCCCCAGCATTTT.

The genes are TRBV27 and TRBJ2-4, with 7 bases lining up with TRBD1. The DNA end is more similar to TRBJ2-7, so the J call may be wrong. CDR3 size: 16 residues. From germline, CDR1 is MNHEY and CDR2 SMNVEV (reference sequence). Here the CDR3 DNA reads TGTGCCAGCAGTTTAAATCCGGCAGGGGGAATTTACGAGCAGTACTTC. It translates to CASSLNPAGGIYEQYF.

A few counts support this clonotype. The V gene is TRBV4-2, the J gene TRBJ1-6; D may be TRBD1 (5 bases). V lost 1 base, J lost 8 bases, and 15 bases lay in between. Per germline, CDR1 LGHNA and CDR2 YNFKEQ. The CDR3 loop spans 16 amino acids. The CDR3: CASSQGEGLPYSPLHF. Written as DNA, the CDR3 is TGTGCCAGCAGCCAAGGCGAGGGACTCCCCTATTCACCCCTCCACTTT.

This chain's CDR3 is CASSEAGTGQETQYF. The CDR3 DNA reads as TGTGCCAGCAGTGAAGCCGGGACAGGGCAAGAGACCCAGTACTTC. V is TRBV6-1 and J is TRBJ2-5, with TRBD1 matching over 9 bases. This CDR3 spans 15 amino acids. Germline-derived CDR1 and CDR2 are MNHNS and SASEGT. V lost 0 bases to trimming and J lost 2 bases; unmatched junction nucleotides: 1.

The chain joins TRBV27 to TRBJ1-1, with D unclear. The germline CDR1 and CDR2 sequences are MNHEY and SMNVEV (reference sequence). The germline V and J ends were trimmed by 7 bases and 1 base, with 10 bases remaining between them. The CDR3 has 13 amino acids. CDR3 residues: CASIPLGNTEAFF. For the CDR3, the DNA is TGTGCCAGCATCCCTTTAGGGAACACTGAAGCTTTCTTT.

This clonotype occurred a few times. This rearrangement joins TRBV5-1 to TRBJ2-6; D is undetermined. The CDR3 runs to 14 residues. Germline V gene lookup returns CDR1 SGHRS and CDR2 YFSETQ. V lost 4 bases and J lost 2, with 7 bases in between. The CDR3 sequence is CASSIQPGANVLTF. The CDR3 bases are TGCGCCAGCAGCATCCAGCCTGGGGCCAACGTCCTGACTTTC.